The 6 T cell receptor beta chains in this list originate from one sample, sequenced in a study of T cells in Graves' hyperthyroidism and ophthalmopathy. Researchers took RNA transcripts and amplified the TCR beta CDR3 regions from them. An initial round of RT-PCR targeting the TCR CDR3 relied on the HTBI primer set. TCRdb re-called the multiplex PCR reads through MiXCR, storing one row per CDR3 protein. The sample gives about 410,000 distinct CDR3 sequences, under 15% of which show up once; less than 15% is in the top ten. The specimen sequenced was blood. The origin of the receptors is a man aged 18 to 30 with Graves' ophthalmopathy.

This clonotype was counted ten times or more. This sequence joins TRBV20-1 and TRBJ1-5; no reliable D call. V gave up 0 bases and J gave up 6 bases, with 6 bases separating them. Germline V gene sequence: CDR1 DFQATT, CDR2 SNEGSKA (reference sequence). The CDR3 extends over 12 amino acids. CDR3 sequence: CSARDSTQPQHF. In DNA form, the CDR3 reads TGCAGTGCTAGAGATAGTACTCAGCCCCAGCATTTT.

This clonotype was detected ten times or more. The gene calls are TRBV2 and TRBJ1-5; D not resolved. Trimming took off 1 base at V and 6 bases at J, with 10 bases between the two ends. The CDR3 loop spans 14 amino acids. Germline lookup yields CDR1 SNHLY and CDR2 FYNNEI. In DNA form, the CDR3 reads TGTGCCAGCAGTGAAGTGGGAGGGCTTCAGCCCCAGCATTTT. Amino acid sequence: CASSEVGGLQPQHF.

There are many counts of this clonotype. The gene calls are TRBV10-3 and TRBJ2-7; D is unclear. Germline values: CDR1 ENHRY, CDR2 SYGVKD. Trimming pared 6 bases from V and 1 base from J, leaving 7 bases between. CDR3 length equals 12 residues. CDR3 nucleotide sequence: TGTGCCATCAGCGGAGAATCCTACGAGCAGTACTTC. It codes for CAISGESYEQYF.

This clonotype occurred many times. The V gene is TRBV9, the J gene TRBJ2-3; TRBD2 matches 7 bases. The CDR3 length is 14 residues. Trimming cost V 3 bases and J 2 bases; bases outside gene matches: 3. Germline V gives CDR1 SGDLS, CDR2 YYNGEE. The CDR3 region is CASSATSATDTQYF. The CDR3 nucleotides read TGTGCCAGCAGCGCCACTAGCGCCACAGATACGCAGTATTTT.

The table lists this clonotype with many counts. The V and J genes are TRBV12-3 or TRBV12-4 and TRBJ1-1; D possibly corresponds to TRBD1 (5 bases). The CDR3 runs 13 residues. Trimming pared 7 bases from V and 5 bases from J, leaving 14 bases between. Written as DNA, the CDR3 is TGTGCCAGCACCTCTCAGGGTGAGACTGAAGCTTTCTTT. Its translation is CASTSQGETEAFF.

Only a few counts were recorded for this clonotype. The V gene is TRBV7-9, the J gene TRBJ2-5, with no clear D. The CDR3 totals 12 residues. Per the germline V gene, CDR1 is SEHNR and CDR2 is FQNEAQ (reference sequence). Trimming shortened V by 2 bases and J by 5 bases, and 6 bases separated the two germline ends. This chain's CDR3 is CASSLKRETQYF. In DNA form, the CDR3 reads TGTGCCAGCAGCTTAAAGAGGGAGACCCAGTACTTC.